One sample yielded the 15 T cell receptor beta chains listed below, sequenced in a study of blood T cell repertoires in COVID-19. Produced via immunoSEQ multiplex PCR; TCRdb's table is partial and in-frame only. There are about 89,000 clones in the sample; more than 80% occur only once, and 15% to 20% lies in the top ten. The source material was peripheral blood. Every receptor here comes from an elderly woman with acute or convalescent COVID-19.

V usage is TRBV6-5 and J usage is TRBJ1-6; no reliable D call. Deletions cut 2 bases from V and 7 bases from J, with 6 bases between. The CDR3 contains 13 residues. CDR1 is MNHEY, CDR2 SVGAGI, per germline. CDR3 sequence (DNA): TGTGCCAGCAGTTACGCTACGAATTCACCCCTCCACTTT. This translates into CASSYATNSPLHF.

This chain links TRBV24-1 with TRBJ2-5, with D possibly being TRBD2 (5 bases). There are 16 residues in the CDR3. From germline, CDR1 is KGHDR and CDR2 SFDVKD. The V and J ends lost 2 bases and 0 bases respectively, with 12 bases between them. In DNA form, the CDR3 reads TGTGCCACCAGTGATTCCCGGGAATCATACCAAGAGACCCAGTACTTC. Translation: CATSDSRESYQETQYF.

The CDR3 nucleotides are TGTGCCAGCAGAAGACAGGGTCCCATGAACACTGAAGCTTTCTTT. This translates into CASRRQGPMNTEAFF. The V gene is TRBV7-8, the J gene TRBJ1-1; TRBD1 aligns across 7 bases. The V segment lost 6 bases and the J segment 0 bases; nucleotides outside the gene matches: 7. The CDR3 totals 15 residues. The germline CDR1 and CDR2 sequences are SGHVS and FQNEAQ.

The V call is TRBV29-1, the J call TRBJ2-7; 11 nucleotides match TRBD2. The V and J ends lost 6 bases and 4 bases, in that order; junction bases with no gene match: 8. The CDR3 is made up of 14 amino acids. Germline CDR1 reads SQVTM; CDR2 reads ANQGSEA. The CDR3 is CSVGASGGIYEQYF. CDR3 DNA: TGCAGCGTCGGGGCTAGCGGGGGGATATACGAGCAGTACTTC.

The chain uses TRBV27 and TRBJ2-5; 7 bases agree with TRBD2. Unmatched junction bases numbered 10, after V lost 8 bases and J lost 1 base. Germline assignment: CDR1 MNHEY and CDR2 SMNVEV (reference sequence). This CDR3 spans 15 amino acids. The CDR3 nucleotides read TGTGCCAGCTCTCTTGGGGGAGGGGCCCAAGAGACCCAGTACTTC. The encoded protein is CASSLGGGAQETQYF.

The chain's CDR3 is CASTLESPNYGYTF. The CDR3 coding sequence is TGCGCCAGCACACTAGAGAGTCCGAACTATGGCTACACCTTC. This sequence joins TRBV5-1 and TRBJ1-2; D remains unclear. This CDR3 spans 14 amino acids. The V gene lost 6 bases and the J gene lost 2 bases, with 14 bases spanning the gap. Germline CDR1 reads SGHRS; CDR2 reads YFSETQ.

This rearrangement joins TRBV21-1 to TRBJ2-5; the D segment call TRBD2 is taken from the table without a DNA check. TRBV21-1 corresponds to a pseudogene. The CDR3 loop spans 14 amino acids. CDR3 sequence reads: CASVRERGGETQYF. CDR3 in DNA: TGTGCCAGCGTTAGGGAAAGGGGAGGAGAGACCCAGTACTTC.

CDR3 sequence reads: CASSLTGGSSTDTQYF. As DNA, the CDR3 is TGTGCCAGCAGCTTAACGGGGGGCTCTAGCACAGATACGCAGTATTTT. V is TRBV11-2 and J is TRBJ2-3; tentatively, D is TRBD2 (7 bases). The CDR3 is 16 residues long. Trimming removed 2 bases at V and 0 bases at J, with 12 bases between. Germline V CDR1 and CDR2: SGHAT, FQNNGV.

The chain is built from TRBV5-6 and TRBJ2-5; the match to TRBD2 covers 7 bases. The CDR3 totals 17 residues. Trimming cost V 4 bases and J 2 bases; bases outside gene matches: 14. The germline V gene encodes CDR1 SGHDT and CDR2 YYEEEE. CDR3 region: CASSVLLAGWPQETQYF. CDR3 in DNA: TGTGCCAGCAGCGTGCTCTTAGCGGGTTGGCCTCAAGAGACCCAGTACTTC.

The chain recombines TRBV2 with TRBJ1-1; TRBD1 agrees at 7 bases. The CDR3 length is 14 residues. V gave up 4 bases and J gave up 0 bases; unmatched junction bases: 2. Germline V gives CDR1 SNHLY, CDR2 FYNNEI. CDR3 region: CASSGTGMNTEAFF. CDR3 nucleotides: TGTGCCAGCAGTGGGACAGGAATGAACACTGAAGCTTTCTTT. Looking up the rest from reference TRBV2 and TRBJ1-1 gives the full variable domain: EPEVTQTPSHQVTQMGQEVILRCVPISNHLYFYWYRQILGQKVEFLVSFYNNEISEKSEIFDDQFSVERPDGSNFTLKIRSTKLEDSAMYFCASSGTGMNTEAFFGQGTRLTVV.

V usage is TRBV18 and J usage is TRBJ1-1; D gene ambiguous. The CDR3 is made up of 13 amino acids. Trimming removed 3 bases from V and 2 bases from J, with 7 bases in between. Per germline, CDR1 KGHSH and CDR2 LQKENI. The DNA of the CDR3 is TGTGCCAGCTCACCTGTGTTAAACACTGAAGCTTTCTTT. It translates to CASSPVLNTEAFF. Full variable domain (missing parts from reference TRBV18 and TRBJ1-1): NAGVMQNPRHLVRRRGQEARLRCSPMKGHSHVYWYRQLPEEGLKFMVYLQKENIIDESGMPKERFSAEFPKEGPSILRIQQVVRGDSAAYFCASSPVLNTEAFFGQGTRLTVV.

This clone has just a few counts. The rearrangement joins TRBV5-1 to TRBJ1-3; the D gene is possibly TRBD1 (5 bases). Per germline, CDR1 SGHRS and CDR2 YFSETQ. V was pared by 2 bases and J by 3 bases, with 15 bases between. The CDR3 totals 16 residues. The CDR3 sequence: CASSFVGGVVGNTIYF. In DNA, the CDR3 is TGCGCCAGCAGCTTCGTCGGGGGTGTCGTTGGAAACACCATATATTTT. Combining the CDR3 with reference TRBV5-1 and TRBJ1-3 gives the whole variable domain KAGVTQTPRYLIKTRGQQVTLSCSPISGHRSVSWYQQTPGQGLQFLFEYFSETQRNKGNFPGRFSGRQFSNSRSEMNVSTLELGDSALYLCASSFVGGVVGNTIYFGEGSWLTVV.

In DNA, the CDR3 is TGTGCCATCAGTGAGCAAAACACCGGGGAGCTGTTTTTT. Its protein product is CAISEQNTGELFF. The chain employs TRBV10-3 and TRBJ2-2; D remains ambiguous. Deletions cut 2 bases from V and 2 bases from J, with 3 bases between. Germline lookup yields CDR1 ENHRY and CDR2 SYGVKD. CDR3 length: 13 amino acids.

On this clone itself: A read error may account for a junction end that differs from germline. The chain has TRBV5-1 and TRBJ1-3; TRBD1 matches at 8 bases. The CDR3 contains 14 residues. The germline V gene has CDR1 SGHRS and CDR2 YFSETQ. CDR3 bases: TGCGCCAGCAGTTTGGGACAGGCACAAAACACCATATATTTT. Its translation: CASSLGQAQNTIYF.

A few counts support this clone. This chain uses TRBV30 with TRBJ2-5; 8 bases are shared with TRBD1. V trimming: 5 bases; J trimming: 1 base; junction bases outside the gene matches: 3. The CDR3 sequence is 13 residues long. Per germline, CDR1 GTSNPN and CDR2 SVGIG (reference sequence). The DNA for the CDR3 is TGTGCCTGGGGCGGACAGGGCCAAGAGACCCAGTACTTC. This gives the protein CAWGGQGQETQYF. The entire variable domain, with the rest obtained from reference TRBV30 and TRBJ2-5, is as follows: SQTIHQWPATLVQPVGSPLSLECTVEGTSNPNLYWYRQAAGRGLQLLFYSVGIGQISSEVPQNLSASRPQDRQFILSSKKLLLSDSGFYLCAWGGQGQETQYFGPGTRLLVL.